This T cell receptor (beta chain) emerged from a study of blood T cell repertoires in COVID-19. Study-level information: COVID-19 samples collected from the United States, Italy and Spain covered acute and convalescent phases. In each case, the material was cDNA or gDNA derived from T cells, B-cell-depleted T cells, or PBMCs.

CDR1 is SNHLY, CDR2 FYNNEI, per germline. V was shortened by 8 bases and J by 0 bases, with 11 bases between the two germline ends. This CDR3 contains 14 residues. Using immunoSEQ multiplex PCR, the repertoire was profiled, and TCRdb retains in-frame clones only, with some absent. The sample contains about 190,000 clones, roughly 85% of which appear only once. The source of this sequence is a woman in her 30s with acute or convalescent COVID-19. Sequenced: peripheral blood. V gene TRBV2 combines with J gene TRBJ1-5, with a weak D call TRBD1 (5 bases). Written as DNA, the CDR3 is TGTGCCAGCGACAAGACAGATAGCAATCAGCCCCAGCATTTT. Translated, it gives CASDKTDSNQPQHF. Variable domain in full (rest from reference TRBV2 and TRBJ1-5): EPEVTQTPSHQVTQMGQEVILRCVPISNHLYFYWYRQILGQKVEFLVSFYNNEISEKSEIFDDQFSVERPDGSNFTLKIRSTKLEDSAMYFCASDKTDSNQPQHFGDGTRLSIL.